The source of this T cell receptor beta chain is a study of blood T cell repertoires in COVID-19. Study information: Sites in the United States, Italy and Spain provided acute and convalescent COVID-19 samples. Sample material is recorded as cDNA or gDNA derived from T cells, B-cell-depleted T cells, or PBMCs.

J was trimmed by 5 bases and V by 3 bases; bases with no gene match: 3. The length of the CDR3 is 14 residues. Germline values: CDR1 KGHSH, CDR2 LQKENI. In the original processing: Reference gene primer amplification in the assay estimated nucleated cell counts. Profiling relied on immunoSEQ multiplex PCR, and the TCRdb table lists in-frame clones only, not all of them. The V and J calls and the clone size are those of that table, but D and trimming were determined from the DNA. The table lists about 99,000 clones, about 80% of them singletons, with 3.3% in the top ten. This clone was counted a single time.

The TCR comes from an elderly woman with active or convalescent COVID-19. The sequenced material came from peripheral blood. The rearrangement joins TRBV18 to TRBJ2-1; 8 bases match TRBD2. For the CDR3, the DNA is TGTGCCAGCTCACCGCTTAGCGGGGACAATGAGCAGTTCTTC. Its translation: CASSPLSGDNEQFF.